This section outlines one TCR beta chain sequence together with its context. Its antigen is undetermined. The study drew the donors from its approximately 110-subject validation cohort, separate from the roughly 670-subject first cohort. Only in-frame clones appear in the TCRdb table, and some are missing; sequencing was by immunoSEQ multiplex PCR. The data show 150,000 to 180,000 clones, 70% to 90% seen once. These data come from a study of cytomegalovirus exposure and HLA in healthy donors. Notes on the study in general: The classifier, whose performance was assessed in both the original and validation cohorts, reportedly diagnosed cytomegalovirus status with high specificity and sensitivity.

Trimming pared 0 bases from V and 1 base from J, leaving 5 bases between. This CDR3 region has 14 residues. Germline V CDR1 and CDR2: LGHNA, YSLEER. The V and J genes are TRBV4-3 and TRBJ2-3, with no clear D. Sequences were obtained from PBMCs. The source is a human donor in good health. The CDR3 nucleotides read TGCGCCAGCAGCCAAGATTCTGGCACAGATACGCAGTATTTT. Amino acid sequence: CASSQDSGTDTQYF.